This passage covers 21 T cell receptor beta chains from one sample sequenced in a study of cytomegalovirus exposure and HLA in healthy donors. PCR primers comprised 60 Vbeta and 13 Jbeta primers. Sequencing was performed with immunoSEQ multiplex PCR; in TCRdb, only in-frame clones are kept and a portion is missing. The sample has some 97,000 clones; around 79% are singletons. The sample comprised PBMCs. The receptors originated from a male donor in good health and CMV-seropositive.

The gene calls are TRBV11-3 and TRBJ2-5, with D possibly TRBD1 on 5 matching bases. The CDR3 is made up of 14 amino acids. CDR1 is SGHNT and CDR2 is YENEEA in the germline V gene. V shed 5 bases and J shed 2 bases, with 12 bases lying between them. The CDR3 DNA reads TGTGCCAGCAGCCGCGACAGCCTACAAGAGACCCAGTACTTC. This sequence encodes CASSRDSLQETQYF. Variable domain in full (rest from reference TRBV11-3 and TRBJ2-5): EAGVVQSPRYKIIEKKQPVAFWCNPISGHNTLYWYLQNLGQGPELLIRYENEEAVDDSQLPKDRFSAERLKGVDSTLKIQPAELGDSAVYLCASSRDSLQETQYFGPGTRLLVL.

This chain connects TRBV13 to TRBJ1-2, with a weak D call TRBD1 (5 bases). The V gene lost 0 bases and the J gene lost 7 bases, with 12 bases spanning the gap. Germline assignment: CDR1 PRHDT and CDR2 FYEKMQ (reference sequence). This CDR3 has 14 residues. The CDR3 sequence: CASSLGVGGVGYTF. The CDR3 DNA reads as TGTGCCAGCAGCTTAGGTGTCGGGGGGGTTGGCTACACCTTC.

The chain carries TRBV2 and TRBJ2-1; TRBD2 aligns across 7 bases. Trimming cost V 4 bases and J 6 bases; bases outside gene matches: 12. There are 16 residues in the CDR3. The germline V gene encodes CDR1 SNHLY and CDR2 FYNNEI. DNA of the CDR3: TGTGCCAGCAGTGCGCCTGGACTAGAAACTGTCAATGAGCAGTTCTTC. The encoded protein is CASSAPGLETVNEQFF.

The chain links TRBV11-3 to TRBJ2-5; D gene unclear. Trimming stripped 4 bases from V and 2 bases from J, with 14 bases between. Looked up from germline, CDR1 is SGHNT and CDR2 is YENEEA. CDR3 length: 15 amino acids. For the CDR3, the DNA is TGTGCCAGCAGCTCCCACTACGAGTCTCAAGAGACCCAGTACTTC. Its translation is CASSSHYESQETQYF.

This chain connects TRBV9 to TRBJ1-6; 7 nucleotides agree with TRBD1. Germline V gives CDR1 SGDLS, CDR2 YYNGEE. This CDR3 is 18 amino acids long. J gave up 7 bases and V 0 bases, and 13 bases lay outside the gene matches. CDR3 in amino acids: CASSVAPRGGTENSPLHF. In DNA form, the CDR3 reads TGTGCCAGCAGCGTAGCCCCCCGCGGCGGGACAGAAAATTCACCCCTCCACTTT.

This chain joins TRBV7-8 and TRBJ1-2, with TRBD1 as a possible D gene (6 bases). The CDR3 extends over 14 amino acids. Germline V gene sequence: CDR1 SGHVS, CDR2 FQNEAQ. Trimming pared 0 bases from V and 9 bases from J, leaving 14 bases between. CDR3 region: CASSLAQDSSRYTF. CDR3 bases: TGTGCCAGCAGCTTAGCGCAGGACAGTAGCCGCTACACCTTC.

This chain uses TRBV5-1 with TRBJ2-1, with D perhaps TRBD2 (5 bases). The CDR3 totals 14 residues. Trimming took off 1 base at V and 9 bases at J, with 14 bases between the two ends. The germline CDR1 and CDR2 sequences are SGHRS and YFSETQ. The CDR3 nucleotides read TGCGCCAGCAGCTTGAGCCTAGCAAACCCTGAGCAGTTCTTC. This codes for CASSLSLANPEQFF.

This clone occurred a few times. The V call is TRBV5-1, the J call TRBJ1-1, with D perhaps matching TRBD1 (5 bases). The V end lost 3 bases, the J end lost 1 base, and 10 bases lay between the germline ends. Germline CDR1 SGHRS, CDR2 YFSETQ. This CDR3 region has 14 residues. The CDR3 region is CASSSTDWNTEAFF. CDR3 in DNA: TGCGCCAGCAGCTCGACAGACTGGAACACTGAAGCTTTCTTT.

This clone was seen repeatedly, ten times or more. This chain joins TRBV4-1 and TRBJ2-7; TRBD1 matches 9 bases. Germline values: CDR1 MGHRA, CDR2 YSYEKL. The CDR3 runs to 15 residues. Germline trimming cut 4 bases from V and 0 bases from J; bases unmatched to any gene: 4. This CDR3 reads CASSRTTGGSYEQYF. CDR3 coding DNA: TGCGCCAGCAGCCGAACGACAGGGGGCTCCTACGAGCAGTACTTC.

The V and J genes are TRBV2 and TRBJ1-2; 8 bases map to TRBD1. Germline V gene lookup returns CDR1 SNHLY and CDR2 FYNNEI. This CDR3 is 15 amino acids long. V shed 8 bases and J 0 bases; nucleotides not matched to a gene: 8. The chain's CDR3 is CASVRGQAPNYGYTF. CDR3 coding DNA: TGTGCCAGCGTCCGGGGACAGGCCCCTAACTATGGCTACACCTTC. The variable domain in full, completed from reference TRBV2 and TRBJ1-2, reads EPEVTQTPSHQVTQMGQEVILRCVPISNHLYFYWYRQILGQKVEFLVSFYNNEISEKSEIFDDQFSVERPDGSNFTLKIRSTKLEDSAMYFCASVRGQAPNYGYTFGSGTRLTVV.

The rearrangement joins TRBV25-1 to TRBJ1-1; 7 nucleotides line up with TRBD1. Trimming took 1 base from V and 5 from J; bases not matched to a gene: 10. This CDR3 is 16 amino acids long. Germline CDR1 and CDR2: MGHDK and SYGVNS. The DNA for the CDR3 is TGTGCCAGCAGTGAATTAGGTGGAGGGGGCTTGACTGAAGCTTTCTTT. Protein: CASSELGGGGLTEAFF.

J is TRBJ1-2 and V is TRBV30; D may be TRBD1 (5 bases). CDR1 and CDR2 (germline): GTSNPN, SVGIG (reference sequence). V lost 1 base and J 5 bases, leaving 14 bases between the germline ends. The CDR3 runs 14 residues. CDR3 sequence: CAWSDPTAPYGYTF. Written as DNA, the CDR3 is TGTGCCTGGAGTGATCCGACAGCACCTTATGGCTACACCTTC. The full variable domain, rest sourced from reference TRBV30 and TRBJ1-2, is SQTIHQWPATLVQPVGSPLSLECTVEGTSNPNLYWYRQAAGRGLQLLFYSVGIGQISSEVPQNLSASRPQDRQFILSSKKLLLSDSGFYLCAWSDPTAPYGYTFGSGTRLTVV.

The gene calls are TRBV7-3 and TRBJ2-5, with 8 nucleotides matching TRBD1. The V gene's germline CDR1 is SGHTA and CDR2 FQGTGA. The CDR3 is 15 residues long. The trim removed 5 bases at V and 5 bases at J, leaving 10 bases unmatched. CDR3 loop: CASSPRTGSGETQYF. CDR3 DNA sequence: TGTGCCAGCAGCCCAAGGACAGGGTCGGGGGAGACCCAGTACTTC. The full variable domain, rest sourced from reference TRBV7-3 and TRBJ2-5, is GAGVSQTPSNKVTEKGKYVELRCDPISGHTALYWYRQSLGQGPEFLIYFQGTGAADDSGLPNDRFFAVRPEGSVSTLKIQRTERGDSAVYLCASSPRTGSGETQYFGPGTRLLVL.

V and J are TRBV6-5 and TRBJ1-2; a weak D match, TRBD1 (6 bases). The germline V gene encodes CDR1 MNHEY and CDR2 SVGAGI. Trimming left V 7 bases short and J 1 base short, with 10 bases between. This CDR3 is built from 13 residues. In nucleotides, the CDR3 is TGTGCCAGCACCATGGACAGTAACTATGGCTACACCTTC. Its protein product is CASTMDSNYGYTF.

This clone has only a few counts. Here the CDR3 reads CASRLAGMTYTEAFF. For the CDR3, the DNA is TGTGCCAGTAGGCTAGCGGGGATGACCTACACTGAAGCTTTCTTT. The genes are TRBV19 and TRBJ1-1; D unclear. The germline gives CDR1 LNHDA, CDR2 SQIVND (reference sequence). There are 15 residues in the CDR3. Deletions cut 6 bases from V and 3 bases from J, with 17 bases between.

The rearrangement joins TRBV11-3 to TRBJ1-1; no reliable D call. The CDR3 covers 14 residues. CDR1 is SGHNT and CDR2 is YENEEA in the germline V gene. Between the trimmed V and J ends, which lost 2 bases and 1 base, there was a span of 8 bases. CDR3 sequence (DNA): TGTGCCAGCAGCTTACTGCGGGGGAACACTGAAGCTTTCTTT. This codes for CASSLLRGNTEAFF.

The rearrangement uses TRBV7-7 and TRBJ2-7; D uncertain. CDR1 is SSHAT, CDR2 FNYEAQ, per germline (reference sequence). V lost 5 bases to trimming and J lost 0 bases, with 8 bases between them. The CDR3 extends over 13 amino acids. The CDR3 is CASSPLSSYEQYF. CDR3 sequence (DNA): TGTGCCAGCAGCCCCCTTTCCTCCTACGAGCAGTACTTC.

The chain uses TRBV19 and TRBJ1-2; D remains unclear. CDR3 length: 15 amino acids. V was pared by 2 bases and J by 2 bases, with 12 bases between. CDR1 is LNHDA, CDR2 SQIVND, per germline (reference sequence). The CDR3 loop is CASSIIGGRNYGYTF. In DNA form, the CDR3 reads TGTGCCAGTAGTATAATTGGCGGAAGGAACTATGGCTACACCTTC.

The rearrangement joins TRBV9 to TRBJ2-1; TRBD2 aligns across 9 bases. Germline V gene lookup returns CDR1 SGDLS and CDR2 YYNGEE. There are 15 residues in the CDR3. V lost 4 bases, J lost 8 bases, and 10 bases stayed unmatched. The DNA of the CDR3 is TGTGCCAGCAGCCCTCAAGGACTAGCGACCGATGAGCAGTTCTTC. Translating it yields CASSPQGLATDEQFF.

The rearrangement links TRBV6-1 to TRBJ2-1, with 8 bases lining up with TRBD1. The J segment lost 2 bases and the V segment lost 4 bases, leaving 10 bases of the junction unmatched. Germline CDR1 MNHNS, CDR2 SASEGT. There are 17 residues in the CDR3. The CDR3, as DNA: TGTGCCAGCAGTGTTAGAGGACAGGGCTATACCTACAATGAGCAGTTCTTC. Protein: CASSVRGQGYTYNEQFF.

J is TRBJ1-5 and V is TRBV5-6, with 7 positions matching TRBD1. The CDR3 is 14 residues long. V dropped 4 bases and J dropped 9; count of bases not matched to a gene: 10. CDR1 is SGHDT and CDR2 is YYEEEE in the germline V gene. Here the CDR3 reads CASSVVGGPGPQHF. Here the CDR3 DNA reads TGTGCCAGCAGCGTAGTAGGGGGCCCGGGGCCCCAGCATTTT.